The next 30 T cell receptor beta chains were all read from a single sample in a study of spatial heterogeneity in lung cancer. Time point specified: sample taken at primary tumor resection. The study sequenced unsorted whole RNA from tumor, nontumor lung or frozen PBMC. Via MiXCR, TCRdb re-called the 5' RACE reads, giving one row per CDR3 protein. This sample has more than 80,000 distinct CDR3 sequences, with about 12% found just once. The sequencing here drew on PBMCs, taken at surgery. These receptors came from a male donor with early-stage non-small cell lung cancer.

This clonotype was picked up a small number of times. This chain links TRBV27 with TRBJ2-2; TRBD2 matches 7 bases. The germline CDR1 and CDR2 sequences are MNHEY and SMNVEV (reference sequence). V trimming: 7 bases; J trimming: 4 bases; junction bases outside the gene matches: 3. The CDR3 covers 13 residues. The CDR3 loop reads CASMRGTTGELFF. The CDR3 nucleotides are TGTGCCAGCATGCGGGGGACCACCGGGGAGCTGTTTTTT.

This clonotype was recorded at least ten times. The chain recombines TRBV7-8 with TRBJ2-3; unclear D gene. The V gene lost 5 bases and the J gene lost 6 bases, with 15 bases spanning the gap. Germline CDR1 SGHVS, CDR2 FQNEAQ. This CDR3 has 14 amino acids. The chain's CDR3 is CASSKAFDSDTQYF. CDR3 bases: TGTGCCAGCAGCAAAGCCTTCGATTCGGATACGCAGTATTTT.

This chain joins TRBV20-1 and TRBJ2-5; either TRBD1 or TRBD2 may fit D (6 bases each). The CDR3 runs to 13 residues. Germline V CDR1 and CDR2: DFQATT, SNEGSKA (reference sequence). V was clipped by 3 bases and J by 2 bases, with 10 bases between them. In nucleotides, the CDR3 is TGCAGTGCTAGCGGGGGCGGGCAAGAGACCCAGTACTTC. Translated, it gives CSASGGGQETQYF.

This clonotype was counted between two and nine times. This chain joins TRBV23-1 and TRBJ1-1; 9 positions match TRBD1. TRBV23-1 is an ORF, with its function uncertain. V gave up 0 bases and J gave up 1 base; unmatched junction bases: 9. This CDR3 is 18 amino acids long. The DNA for the CDR3 is TGCGCCAGCAGTCAATCGGCGGGACAGGGCGGAAGGAACACTGAAGCTTTCTTT. Protein sequence: CASSQSAGQGGRNTEAFF.

This clonotype turned up a few times. The chain uses TRBV28 and TRBJ2-2; TRBD2 is a possible D gene (5 bases). From germline, CDR1 is MDHEN and CDR2 SYDVKM. V was clipped by 5 bases and J by 4 bases, with 17 bases between them. The CDR3 is 16 residues long. This CDR3 is CASSPSPGRITGELFF. The DNA for the CDR3 is TGTGCCAGCAGTCCTTCGCCGGGGAGAATCACCGGGGAGCTGTTTTTT.

Only a few counts were recorded for this clonotype. V gene TRBV6-5 combines with J gene TRBJ2-3, with TRBD2 matching 14 bases. After removal of 7 bases from V and 3 bases from J, the junction contained 12 bases not matched to a gene. The length of the CDR3 is 18 residues. Per germline, CDR1 MNHEY and CDR2 SVGAGI. The CDR3 loop reads CASTPRRTSGGPTDTQYF. The CDR3 DNA reads TGTGCCAGCACTCCTCGGCGGACTAGCGGGGGGCCAACAGATACGCAGTATTTT.

The V call is TRBV5-1, the J call TRBJ1-1; tentatively, D is TRBD1 (5 bases). Germline assignment: CDR1 SGHRS and CDR2 YFSETQ. V was cut by 4 bases and J by 1 base, with 11 bases left in between. The CDR3 runs to 14 residues. The CDR3 DNA follows: TGCGCCAGCAGCAAGGGACCACAGAACACTGAAGCTTTCTTT. Translated: CASSKGPQNTEAFF.

The chain joins TRBV7-2 to TRBJ1-2, with D unresolved. This CDR3 spans 13 amino acids. V shed 1 base and J shed 4 bases, with 7 bases lying between them. Germline V gives CDR1 SGHTA, CDR2 FQGNSA. The CDR3 DNA reads as TGTGCCAGCAGCTTAGTCTCGCCCTATGGCTACACCTTC. Its translation is CASSLVSPYGYTF. The whole variable domain, remainder taken from reference TRBV7-2 and TRBJ1-2, is GAGVSQSPSNKVTEKGKDVELRCDPISGHTALYWYRQSLGQGLEFLIYFQGNSAPDKSGLPSDRFSAERTGGSVSTLTIQRTQQEDSAVYLCASSLVSPYGYTFGSGTRLTVV.

This clonotype was recorded at least ten times. The rearrangement links TRBV4-2 to TRBJ1-4, with D maybe TRBD1 (5 bases). Trimming removed 0 bases from V and 8 bases from J, with 16 bases in between. Germline V gene sequence: CDR1 LGHNA, CDR2 YNFKEQ. CDR3 size: 16 residues. The CDR3 DNA reads as TGTGCCAGCAGCCAAGATAAGGGGCCCGAGGCGGAAAAACTGTTTTTT. This translates into CASSQDKGPEAEKLFF.

This clonotype occurred a few times. The chain links TRBV6-2 or TRBV6-3 to TRBJ1-5; D call uncertain. Germline loops: CDR1 MNHEY, CDR2 SVGEGT. V was clipped by 6 bases and J by 0 bases, with 3 bases between them. This CDR3 region has 12 residues. The CDR3 protein is CASSTSNQPQHF. DNA for the CDR3: TGTGCCAGCAGCACTAGCAATCAGCCCCAGCATTTT.

A note on this clonotype: A read error may account for a junction end that differs from germline. The V gene is TRBV7-2, the J gene TRBJ2-1, with D perhaps matching TRBD1 or TRBD2 (5 bases each). Germline assignment: CDR1 SGHTA and CDR2 FQGNSA. The CDR3 runs to 15 residues. Here the CDR3 reads CVSSLNGGSYNEQFF. The CDR3 region has the DNA TGTGTCAGCAGCCTAAATGGGGGCTCCTACAATGAGCAGTTCTTC.

This chain links TRBV12-3 or TRBV12-4 with TRBJ2-1; the match to TRBD2 covers 7 bases. The length of the CDR3 is 14 residues. V shed 6 bases, J shed 0 bases, and the junction held 2 bases outside the gene matches. The chain's CDR3 is CASRLAASYNEQFF. CDR3 sequence (DNA): TGTGCCAGCAGGCTAGCGGCCTCCTACAATGAGCAGTTCTTC.

The chain carries TRBV9 and TRBJ2-5; D not resolved. From germline, CDR1 is SGDLS and CDR2 YYNGEE. The ends were cut back, 0 bases at V and 0 bases at J, with 9 bases in the middle. The CDR3 has 15 amino acids. CDR3 sequence reads: CASSVGGVHQETQYF. The CDR3 DNA reads TGTGCCAGCAGCGTAGGGGGTGTGCACCAAGAGACCCAGTACTTC.

The V gene is TRBV10-3, the J gene TRBJ2-7; 9 bases fit TRBD1. The J segment lost 2 bases and the V segment lost 4 bases, leaving 6 bases of the junction unmatched. Germline V lookup: CDR1 ENHRY, CDR2 SYGVKD. This CDR3 has 15 amino acids. The CDR3 DNA reads as TGTGCCATCAGTGGGGACAGGGCGACAGCCTACGAGCAGTACTTC. Its translation is CAISGDRATAYEQYF.

This clonotype was recorded a few times. The DNA of the CDR3 is TGTGCCAGCAGCCAGCCAAACTACGAGCAGTACTTC. This translates into CASSQPNYEQYF. The chain links TRBV3-1 to TRBJ2-7; D unclear. The ends were cut back, 3 bases at V and 3 bases at J, with 6 bases in the middle. Germline-derived CDR1 and CDR2 are LGHDT and YNNKEL (reference sequence). The CDR3 has 12 amino acids.

The J gene is TRBJ1-2, the V gene TRBV27, with 7 bases matching TRBD1. Germline V gene data show CDR1 as MNHEY and CDR2 as SMNVEV (reference sequence). This CDR3 region has 15 residues. Germline trimming cut 4 bases from V and 2 bases from J; bases unmatched to any gene: 7. The CDR3 loop is CASSSTTGTNYGYTF. CDR3 bases: TGTGCCAGCAGTTCTACGACAGGGACGAACTATGGCTACACCTTC.

Ten or more counts support this clonotype. The J gene is TRBJ2-2, the V gene TRBV5-6; 9 bases are a match to TRBD2. J gave up 3 bases and V 4 bases, and 7 bases lay outside the gene matches. The CDR3 is 16 residues long. CDR1 and CDR2 from the germline V gene are SGHDT and YYEEEE. This CDR3 reads CASSPGLAGDTGELFF. CDR3 nucleotides: TGTGCCAGCAGCCCTGGTTTAGCGGGAGACACCGGGGAGCTGTTTTTT.

The genes are TRBV28 and TRBJ1-3; possibly TRBD1 for D (6 bases). Per germline, CDR1 MDHEN and CDR2 SYDVKM. The ends were cut back, 5 bases at V and 0 bases at J, with 14 bases in the middle. CDR3 length: 16 residues. The DNA of the CDR3 is TGTGCCAGCAGTACCAAATCGGACAGCTCTGGAAACACCATATATTTT. It specifies CASSTKSDSSGNTIYF.

This clonotype came up a few times. The chain recombines TRBV29-1 with TRBJ1-1; D is perhaps TRBD1 (5 bases). The CDR3 has 13 amino acids. V lost 7 bases and J 1 base, leaving 13 bases between the germline ends. The germline V gene encodes CDR1 SQVTM and CDR2 ANQGSEA. The CDR3 sequence: CSAVPGQNTEAFF. CDR3 DNA: TGCAGCGCCGTGCCGGGGCAGAACACTGAAGCTTTCTTT.

This clonotype showed up just once. The chain combines TRBV29-1 with TRBJ1-1; D is possibly TRBD1 (6 bases). The CDR3 is 13 amino acids. Germline V gives CDR1 SQVTM, CDR2 ANQGSEA. V shed 6 bases and J shed 6 bases, with 17 bases lying between them. CDR3 sequence: CSVSGGGRAEAFF. CDR3 coding DNA: TGCAGCGTGTCCGGGGGGGGCCGGGCTGAAGCTTTCTTT.

Comment on this clonotype: This may stem from a read error, because a much larger clone lies one nucleotide away. The V gene is TRBV12-3 or TRBV12-4, the J gene TRBJ1-1; D is ambiguous. This CDR3 spans 13 amino acids. CDR3 residues: CASSFGENTEVFF. In DNA form, the CDR3 reads TGTGCCAGCAGTTTTGGTGAAAACACTGAAGTTTTCTTT.

This clonotype was seen many times. The rearrangement joins TRBV6-5 to TRBJ2-1; 9 positions match TRBD1. The germline CDR1 and CDR2 sequences are MNHEY and SVGAGI. Trimming cost V 1 base and J 8 bases; bases outside gene matches: 6. The CDR3 consists of 15 residues. CDR3 residues: CASSYLGQGFDEQFF. In DNA, the CDR3 is TGTGCCAGCAGTTACTTGGGACAGGGCTTCGATGAGCAGTTCTTC.

In this sample, this clonotype turned up many times. The V call is TRBV20-1, the J call TRBJ2-1, with D uncertain. The CDR3 totals 10 residues. CDR1 and CDR2 (germline): DFQATT, SNEGSKA (reference sequence). The CDR3 sequence is CTLRWDEQFF. In nucleotides, the CDR3 is TGCACTCTAAGGTGGGATGAGCAGTTCTTC.

The chain recombines TRBV7-2 with TRBJ2-3; possibly TRBD1 or TRBD2 for D (5 bases each). The germline gives CDR1 SGHTA, CDR2 FQGNSA. CDR3 length: 15 amino acids. Trimming removed 1 base from V and 4 bases from J, with 12 bases in between. The CDR3 sequence: CASSLVVGGADTQYF. The CDR3 nucleotides read TGTGCCAGCAGCTTAGTAGTTGGGGGAGCAGATACGCAGTATTTT.

The chain is built from TRBV20-1 and TRBJ1-6; a weak D match, TRBD1 (5 bases). The germline V and J ends were trimmed by 0 bases and 18 bases, with 24 bases remaining between them. The CDR3 is 15 amino acids. CDR1 is DFQATT and CDR2 is SNEGSKA in the germline V gene (reference sequence). In nucleotides, the CDR3 is TGCAGTGCTAGAGATCGGGGGGGTCGAAATTCATCCCCCCACTTT. It specifies CSARDRGGRNSSPHF.

This clonotype was observed many times. The chain uses TRBV28 and TRBJ2-1; the D gene is possibly TRBD1 (5 bases). The germline V gene has CDR1 MDHEN and CDR2 SYDVKM. The CDR3 has 15 amino acids. V was pared by 3 bases and J by 7 bases, with 16 bases between. The CDR3 protein is CASSFQGVMKNEQFF. For the CDR3, the DNA is TGTGCCAGCAGTTTCCAAGGGGTGATGAAGAATGAGCAGTTCTTC.

This clonotype was detected many times. Here the CDR3 DNA reads TGCGCCAGCAGGGGGCTAGGGCCCTACGGCCCAGATACGCAGTATTTT. Its protein product is CASRGLGPYGPDTQYF. The genes are TRBV10-2 and TRBJ2-3, with D maybe TRBD1 (5 bases). V lost 6 bases and J 4 bases, leaving 20 bases between the germline ends. The CDR3 is made up of 16 amino acids. In germline, CDR1 is WSHSY, CDR2 SAAADI.

The CDR3: CASSLAGVEFF. The DNA of the CDR3 is TGTGCCAGCAGCTTAGCCGGTGTCGAGTTCTTC. The J gene is TRBJ2-1, the V gene TRBV7-9, with D uncertain. Trimming stripped 0 bases from V and 14 bases from J, with 8 bases between. Germline V gene sequence: CDR1 SEHNR, CDR2 FQNEAQ (reference sequence). CDR3 length: 11 amino acids.

The sample holds a few counts of this clonotype. At one end, the junction sequence differs from germline, possibly due to a read error. For the CDR3, the DNA is TGTGCTAGCAGCTTAGCCGAGTCAAGTGAAGCTTTCTTT. The encoded protein is CASSLAESSEAFF. The V gene is TRBV7-7, the J gene TRBJ1-1; D not resolved. The CDR3 length is 13 residues. Germline CDR1 reads SSHAT; CDR2 reads FNYEAQ (reference sequence).

This clonotype appeared many times. The chain combines TRBV28 with TRBJ1-2; 7 bases are a match to TRBD1. Germline V gene lookup returns CDR1 MDHEN and CDR2 SYDVKM. The CDR3 has 17 residues. V was pared by 5 bases and J by 3 bases, with 15 bases of the junction left unmatched. CDR3 amino acids: CASSPGGGQLTYYGYTF. The CDR3 DNA sequence: TGTGCCAGCAGTCCAGGGGGAGGACAGCTAACCTACTATGGCTACACCTTC.